This record concerns one T cell receptor (beta chain) sequence. Its antigen is undetermined. 60 Vbeta and 13 Jbeta primers were used in PCR. Profiled with immunoSEQ multiplex PCR; TCRdb holds only in-frame clones, not every one. Among under 130,000 clones listed, about 81% were seen once. This sample was taken from a study of cytomegalovirus exposure and HLA in healthy donors. Study-wide results and limits: Apart from CMV serostatus, no immune exposure information was available. Reportedly, diagnosis of cytomegalovirus status by the classifier showed high specificity and sensitivity.

Trimming took 5 bases from V and 3 from J, leaving 11 bases between them. The CDR3 spans 12 residues. The germline gives CDR1 GTSNPN, CDR2 SVGIG (reference sequence). Although they were nominally healthy when sampled, donors likely had unrecorded immune exposures. This chain joins TRBV30 and TRBJ2-7, with a possible D match to TRBD1 (6 bases). The sequencing input was PBMCs. This clonotype originated in a man between 25 and 39 years old in good health and CMV-seronegative. CDR3: CAWDTGNYEQYF. DNA of the CDR3: TGTGCCTGGGATACAGGGAACTACGAGCAGTACTTC.